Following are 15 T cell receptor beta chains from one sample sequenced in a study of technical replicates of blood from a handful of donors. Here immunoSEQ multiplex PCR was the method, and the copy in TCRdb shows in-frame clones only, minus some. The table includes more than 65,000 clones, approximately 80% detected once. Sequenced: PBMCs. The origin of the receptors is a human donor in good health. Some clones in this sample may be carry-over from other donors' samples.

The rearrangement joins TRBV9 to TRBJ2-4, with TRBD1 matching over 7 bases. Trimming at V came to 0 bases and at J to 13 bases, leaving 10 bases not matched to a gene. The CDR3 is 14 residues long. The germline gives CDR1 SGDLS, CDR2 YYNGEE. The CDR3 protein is CASSVAPTGTDQYF. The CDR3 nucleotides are TGTGCCAGCAGCGTAGCCCCGACCGGGACAGACCAGTACTTC. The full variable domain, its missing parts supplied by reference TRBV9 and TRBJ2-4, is DSGVTQTPKHLITATGQRVTLRCSPRSGDLSVYWYQQSLDQGLQFLIQYYNGEERAKGNILERFSAQQFPDLHSELNLSSLELGDSALYFCASSVAPTGTDQYFGAGTRLSVL.

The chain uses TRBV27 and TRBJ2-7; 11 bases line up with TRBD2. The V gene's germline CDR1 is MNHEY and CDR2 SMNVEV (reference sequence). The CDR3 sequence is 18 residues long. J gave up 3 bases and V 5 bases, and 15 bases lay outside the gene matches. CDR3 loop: CASSLQTPGLAEFYEQYF. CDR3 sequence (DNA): TGTGCCAGCAGTCTCCAAACACCGGGACTAGCGGAGTTCTACGAGCAGTACTTC.

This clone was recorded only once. The CDR3 nucleotides read TGTGCCAGCAGTGAATTTGGGACTTGGTACTACGAGCAGTACTTC. Its protein is CASSEFGTWYYEQYF. The chain is built from TRBV2 and TRBJ2-7, with D possibly TRBD2 on 6 matching bases. The V gene's germline CDR1 is SNHLY and CDR2 FYNNEI. The CDR3 is made up of 15 amino acids. V gave up 2 bases and J gave up 3 bases, with 14 bases separating them.

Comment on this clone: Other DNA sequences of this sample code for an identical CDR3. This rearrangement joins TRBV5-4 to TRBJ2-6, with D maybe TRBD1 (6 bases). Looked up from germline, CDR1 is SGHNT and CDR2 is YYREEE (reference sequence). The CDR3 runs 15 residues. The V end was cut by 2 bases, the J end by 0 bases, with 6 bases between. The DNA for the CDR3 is TGTGCCAGCAGCTTACAGGGCTCTGGGGCCAACGTCCTGACTTTC. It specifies CASSLQGSGANVLTF. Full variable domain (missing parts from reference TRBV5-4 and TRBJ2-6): ETGVTQSPTHLIKTRGQQVTLRCSSQSGHNTVSWYQQALGQGPQFIFQYYREEENGRGNFPPRFSGLQFPNYSSELNVNALELDDSALYLCASSLQGSGANVLTFGAGSRLTVL.

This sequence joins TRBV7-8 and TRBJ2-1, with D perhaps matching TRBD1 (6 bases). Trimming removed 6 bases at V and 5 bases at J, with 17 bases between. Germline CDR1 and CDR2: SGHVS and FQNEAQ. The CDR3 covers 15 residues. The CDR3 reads CASRHQTGTHNEQFF. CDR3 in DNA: TGTGCCAGCAGACACCAAACAGGGACCCACAATGAGCAGTTCTTC.

CDR3 DNA: TGTGCCAGCAGTTCGGACAGGTTAAACTATGGCTACACCTTC. It specifies CASSSDRLNYGYTF. The chain employs TRBV6-5 and TRBJ1-2; 7 bases align to TRBD1. This CDR3 region has 14 residues. CDR1 is MNHEY, CDR2 SVGAGI, per germline. With 4 bases clipped from V and 2 bases from J, the junction kept 4 bases outside the gene matches.

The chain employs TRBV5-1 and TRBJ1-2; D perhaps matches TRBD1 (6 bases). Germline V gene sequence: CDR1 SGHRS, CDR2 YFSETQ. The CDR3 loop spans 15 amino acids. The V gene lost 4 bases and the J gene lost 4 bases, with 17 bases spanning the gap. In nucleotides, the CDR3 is TGCGCCAGCAGCGAAACAGGGTTGAGGACCTATGGCTACACCTTC. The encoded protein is CASSETGLRTYGYTF. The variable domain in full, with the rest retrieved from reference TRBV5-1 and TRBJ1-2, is KAGVTQTPRYLIKTRGQQVTLSCSPISGHRSVSWYQQTPGQGLQFLFEYFSETQRNKGNFPGRFSGRQFSNSRSEMNVSTLELGDSALYLCASSETGLRTYGYTFGSGTRLTVV.

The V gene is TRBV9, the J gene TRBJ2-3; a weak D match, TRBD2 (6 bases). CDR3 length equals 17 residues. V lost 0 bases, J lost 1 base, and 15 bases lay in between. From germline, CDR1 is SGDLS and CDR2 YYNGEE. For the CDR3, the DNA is TGTGCCAGCAGCGTAGCGGTTAATAGCGGAGGCACAGATACGCAGTATTTT. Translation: CASSVAVNSGGTDTQYF. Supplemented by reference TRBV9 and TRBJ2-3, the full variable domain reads DSGVTQTPKHLITATGQRVTLRCSPRSGDLSVYWYQQSLDQGLQFLIQYYNGEERAKGNILERFSAQQFPDLHSELNLSSLELGDSALYFCASSVAVNSGGTDTQYFGPGTRLTVL.

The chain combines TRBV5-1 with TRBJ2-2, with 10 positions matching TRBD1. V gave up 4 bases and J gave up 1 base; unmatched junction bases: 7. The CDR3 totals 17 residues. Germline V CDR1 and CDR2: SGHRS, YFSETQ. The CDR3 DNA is TGCGCCAGCAGCGAAATCCGGACAGGGGGGAACACCGGGGAGCTGTTTTTT. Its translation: CASSEIRTGGNTGELFF.

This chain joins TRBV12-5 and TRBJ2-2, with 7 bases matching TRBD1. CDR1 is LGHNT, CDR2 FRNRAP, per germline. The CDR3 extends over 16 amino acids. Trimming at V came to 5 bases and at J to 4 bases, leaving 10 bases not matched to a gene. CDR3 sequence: CASGPRRGLGTGELFF. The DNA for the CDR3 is TGTGCTAGTGGTCCCCGAAGGGGGCTTGGCACCGGGGAGCTGTTTTTT.

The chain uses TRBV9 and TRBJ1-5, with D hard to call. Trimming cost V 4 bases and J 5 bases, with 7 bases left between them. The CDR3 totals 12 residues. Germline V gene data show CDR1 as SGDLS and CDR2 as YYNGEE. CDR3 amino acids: CASSPGDQPQHF. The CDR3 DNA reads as TGTGCCAGCAGCCCCGGGGATCAGCCCCAGCATTTT.

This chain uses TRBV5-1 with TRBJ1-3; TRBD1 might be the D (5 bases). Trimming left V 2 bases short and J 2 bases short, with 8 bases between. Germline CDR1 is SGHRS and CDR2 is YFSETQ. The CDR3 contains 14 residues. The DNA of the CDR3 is TGCGCCAGCAGCTTCGGGGGACCTGGAAACACCATATATTTT. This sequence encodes CASSFGGPGNTIYF.

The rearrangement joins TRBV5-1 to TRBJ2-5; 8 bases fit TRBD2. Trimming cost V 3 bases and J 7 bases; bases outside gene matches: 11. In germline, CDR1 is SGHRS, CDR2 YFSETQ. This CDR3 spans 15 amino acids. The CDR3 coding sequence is TGCGCCAGCAGCTCAGGCGGGGGGCAAAGTTGGACCCAGTACTTC. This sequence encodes CASSSGGGQSWTQYF.

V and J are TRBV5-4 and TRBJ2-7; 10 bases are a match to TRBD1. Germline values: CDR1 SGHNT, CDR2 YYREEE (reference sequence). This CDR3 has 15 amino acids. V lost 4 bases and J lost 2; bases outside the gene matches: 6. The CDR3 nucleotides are TGTGCCAGCAGCGTGAGGGACAGGGGTCCCTACGAGCAGTACTTC. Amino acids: CASSVRDRGPYEQYF.

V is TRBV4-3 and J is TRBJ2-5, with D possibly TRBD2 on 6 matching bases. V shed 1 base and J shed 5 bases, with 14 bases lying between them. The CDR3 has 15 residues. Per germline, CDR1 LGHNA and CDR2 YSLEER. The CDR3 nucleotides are TGCGCCAGCAGCCAAGGCGGGGCCCCCGGGGAGACCCAGTACTTC. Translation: CASSQGGAPGETQYF.